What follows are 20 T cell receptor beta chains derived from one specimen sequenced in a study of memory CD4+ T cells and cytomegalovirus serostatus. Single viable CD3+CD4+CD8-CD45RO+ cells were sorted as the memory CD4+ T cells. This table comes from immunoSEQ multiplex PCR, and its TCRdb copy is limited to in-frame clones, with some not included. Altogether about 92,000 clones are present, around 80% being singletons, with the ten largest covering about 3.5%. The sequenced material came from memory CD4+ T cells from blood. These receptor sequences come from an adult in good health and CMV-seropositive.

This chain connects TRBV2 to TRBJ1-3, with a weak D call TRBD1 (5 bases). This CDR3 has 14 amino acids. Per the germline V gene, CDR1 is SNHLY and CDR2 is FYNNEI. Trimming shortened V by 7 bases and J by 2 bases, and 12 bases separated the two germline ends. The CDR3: CASTRGGTGNTIYF. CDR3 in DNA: TGTGCCAGCACCCGGGGGGGGACTGGAAACACCATATATTTT.

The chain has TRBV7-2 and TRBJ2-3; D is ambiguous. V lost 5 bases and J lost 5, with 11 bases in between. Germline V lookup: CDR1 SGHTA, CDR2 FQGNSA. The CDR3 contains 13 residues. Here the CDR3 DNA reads TGTGCCAGCAGCCCCCAGCCCGGAGATACGCAGTATTTT. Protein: CASSPQPGDTQYF.

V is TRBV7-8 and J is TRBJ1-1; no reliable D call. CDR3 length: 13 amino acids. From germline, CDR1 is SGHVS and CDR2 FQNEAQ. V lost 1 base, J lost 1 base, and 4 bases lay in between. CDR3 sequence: CASSLVTNTEAFF. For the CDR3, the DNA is TGTGCCAGCAGCTTAGTGACGAACACTGAAGCTTTCTTT.

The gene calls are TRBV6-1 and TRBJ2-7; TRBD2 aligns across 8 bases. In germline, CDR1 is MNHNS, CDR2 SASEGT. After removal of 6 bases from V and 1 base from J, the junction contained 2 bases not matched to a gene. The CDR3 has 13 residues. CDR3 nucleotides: TGTGCCAGCAGAATAGCGGGATCCTACGAGCAGTACTTC. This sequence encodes CASRIAGSYEQYF.

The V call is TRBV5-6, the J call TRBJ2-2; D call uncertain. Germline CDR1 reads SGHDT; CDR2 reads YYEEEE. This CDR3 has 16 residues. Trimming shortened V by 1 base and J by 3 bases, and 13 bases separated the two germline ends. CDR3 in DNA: TGTGCCAGCAGCTTGTGGTGGCAGGCAGACACCGGGGAGCTGTTTTTT. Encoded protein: CASSLWWQADTGELFF. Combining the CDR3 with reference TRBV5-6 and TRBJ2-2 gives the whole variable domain DAGVTQSPTHLIKTRGQQVTLRCSPKSGHDTVSWYQQALGQGPQFIFQYYEEEERQRGNFPDRFSGHQFPNYSSELNVNALLLGDSALYLCASSLWWQADTGELFFGEGSRLTVL.

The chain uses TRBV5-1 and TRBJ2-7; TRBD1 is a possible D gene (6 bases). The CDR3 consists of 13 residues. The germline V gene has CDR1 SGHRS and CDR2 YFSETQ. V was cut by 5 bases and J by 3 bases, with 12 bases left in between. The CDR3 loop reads CASRSGTNYEQYF. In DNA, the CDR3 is TGCGCCAGCAGATCCGGGACAAACTACGAGCAGTACTTC. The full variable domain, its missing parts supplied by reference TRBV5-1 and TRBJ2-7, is KAGVTQTPRYLIKTRGQQVTLSCSPISGHRSVSWYQQTPGQGLQFLFEYFSETQRNKGNFPGRFSGRQFSNSRSEMNVSTLELGDSALYLCASRSGTNYEQYFGPGTRLTVT.

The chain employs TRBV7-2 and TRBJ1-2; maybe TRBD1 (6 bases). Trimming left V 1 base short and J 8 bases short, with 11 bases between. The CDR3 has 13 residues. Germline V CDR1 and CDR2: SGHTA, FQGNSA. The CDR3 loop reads CASSLDRVGGYTF. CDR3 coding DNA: TGTGCCAGCAGCTTAGACAGGGTCGGCGGCTACACCTTC.

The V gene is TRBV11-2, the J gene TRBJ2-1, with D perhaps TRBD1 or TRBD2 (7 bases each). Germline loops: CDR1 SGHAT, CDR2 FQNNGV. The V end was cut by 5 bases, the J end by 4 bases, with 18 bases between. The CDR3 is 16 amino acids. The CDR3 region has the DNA TGTGCCAGCAGCCCAATGGCAGGGGGGGGGTACAATGAGCAGTTCTTC. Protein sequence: CASSPMAGGGYNEQFF.

The CDR3 DNA sequence: TGCGCCAGCAGCCAAGCAGGGGTCCGTCGCGTGAATCAGCCCCAGCATTTT. Its protein product is CASSQAGVRRVNQPQHF. The chain carries TRBV4-1 and TRBJ1-5, with D tentatively TRBD1 (6 bases). The CDR3 runs to 17 residues. Trimming took off 1 base at V and 4 bases at J, with 17 bases between the two ends. The germline V gene has CDR1 MGHRA and CDR2 YSYEKL.

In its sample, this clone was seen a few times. The chain's CDR3 is CASTSGGGNTQYF. The CDR3 DNA is TGTGCCAGCACTAGCGGAGGCGGTAATACGCAGTATTTT. This rearrangement joins TRBV2 to TRBJ2-3, with 7 bases that match TRBD2. CDR3 length equals 13 residues. J lost 7 bases, V lost 7 bases, and 8 bases had no gene match. Germline V gene sequence: CDR1 SNHLY, CDR2 FYNNEI.

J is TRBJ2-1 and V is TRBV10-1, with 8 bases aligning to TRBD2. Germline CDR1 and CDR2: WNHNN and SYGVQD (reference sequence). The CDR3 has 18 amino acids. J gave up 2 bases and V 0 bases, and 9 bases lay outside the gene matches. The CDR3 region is CASSESRLSGSAYNEQFF. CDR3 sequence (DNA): TGCGCCAGCAGTGAGTCTAGGCTCAGCGGGAGTGCCTACAATGAGCAGTTCTTC.

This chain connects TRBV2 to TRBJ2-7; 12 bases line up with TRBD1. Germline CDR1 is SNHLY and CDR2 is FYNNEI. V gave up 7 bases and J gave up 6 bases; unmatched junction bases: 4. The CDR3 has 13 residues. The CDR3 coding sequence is TGTGCCAGCACTGGGACAGGGGGCGTCGAGCAGTACTTC. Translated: CASTGTGGVEQYF.

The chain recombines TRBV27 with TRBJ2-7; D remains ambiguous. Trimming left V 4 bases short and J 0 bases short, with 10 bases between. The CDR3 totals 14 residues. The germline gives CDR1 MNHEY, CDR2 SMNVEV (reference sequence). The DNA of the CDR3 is TGTGCCAGCAGTTGGTCTTATAGCTCCTACGAGCAGTACTTC. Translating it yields CASSWSYSSYEQYF.

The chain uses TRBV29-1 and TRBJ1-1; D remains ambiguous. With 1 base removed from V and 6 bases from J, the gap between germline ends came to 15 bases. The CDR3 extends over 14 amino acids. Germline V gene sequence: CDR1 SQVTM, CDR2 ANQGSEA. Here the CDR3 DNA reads TGCAGCGTTGAAGTAGGATTAGGTGTTCCTGAAGCTTTCTTT. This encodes CSVEVGLGVPEAFF. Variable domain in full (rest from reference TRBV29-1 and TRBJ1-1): SAVISQKPSRDICQRGTSLTIQCQVDSQVTMMFWYRQQPGQSLTLIATANQGSEATYESGFVIDKFPISRPNLTFSTLTVSNMSPEDSSIYLCSVEVGLGVPEAFFGQGTRLTVV.

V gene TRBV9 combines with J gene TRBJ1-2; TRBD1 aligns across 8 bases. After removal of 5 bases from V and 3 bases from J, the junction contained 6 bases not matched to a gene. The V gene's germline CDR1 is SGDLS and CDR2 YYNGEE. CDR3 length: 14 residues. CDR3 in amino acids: CASRAKTGDYGYTF. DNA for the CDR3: TGTGCCAGCAGAGCCAAGACAGGGGACTATGGCTACACCTTC. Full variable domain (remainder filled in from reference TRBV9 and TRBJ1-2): DSGVTQTPKHLITATGQRVTLRCSPRSGDLSVYWYQQSLDQGLQFLIQYYNGEERAKGNILERFSAQQFPDLHSELNLSSLELGDSALYFCASRAKTGDYGYTFGSGTRLTVV.

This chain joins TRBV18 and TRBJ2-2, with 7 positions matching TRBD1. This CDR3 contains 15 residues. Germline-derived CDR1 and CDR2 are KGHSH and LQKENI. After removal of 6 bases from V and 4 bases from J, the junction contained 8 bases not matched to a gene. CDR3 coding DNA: TGTGCCAGCTCTCGCGACAGGGCGCTCACCGGGGAGCTGTTTTTT. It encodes CASSRDRALTGELFF.

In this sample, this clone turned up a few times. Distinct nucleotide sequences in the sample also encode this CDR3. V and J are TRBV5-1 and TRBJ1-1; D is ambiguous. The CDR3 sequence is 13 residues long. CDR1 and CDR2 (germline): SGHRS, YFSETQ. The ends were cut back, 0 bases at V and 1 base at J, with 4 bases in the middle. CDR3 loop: CASSLDRNTEAFF. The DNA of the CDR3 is TGCGCCAGCAGCTTGGACAGGAACACTGAAGCTTTCTTT.

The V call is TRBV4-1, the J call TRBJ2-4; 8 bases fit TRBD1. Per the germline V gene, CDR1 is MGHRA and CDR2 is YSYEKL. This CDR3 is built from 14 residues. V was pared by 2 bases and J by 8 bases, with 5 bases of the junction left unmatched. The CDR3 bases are TGCGCCAGCAGCCAATTCAGGGGGCGGGACATTCAGTACTTC. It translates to CASSQFRGRDIQYF.

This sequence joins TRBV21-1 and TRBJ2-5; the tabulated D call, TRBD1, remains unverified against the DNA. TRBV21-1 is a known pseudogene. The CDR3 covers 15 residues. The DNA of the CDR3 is TGTGCCAGCAGCAGAACAGGGGGCGCGTCAAAGACCCAGTACTTC. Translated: CASSRTGGASKTQYF.

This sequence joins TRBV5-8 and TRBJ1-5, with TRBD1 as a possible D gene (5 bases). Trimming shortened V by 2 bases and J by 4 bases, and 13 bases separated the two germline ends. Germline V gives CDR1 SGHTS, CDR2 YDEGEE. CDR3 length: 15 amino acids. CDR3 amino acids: CASSFHQGLNQPQHF. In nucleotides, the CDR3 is TGTGCCAGCAGCTTTCATCAGGGCCTTAATCAGCCCCAGCATTTT.